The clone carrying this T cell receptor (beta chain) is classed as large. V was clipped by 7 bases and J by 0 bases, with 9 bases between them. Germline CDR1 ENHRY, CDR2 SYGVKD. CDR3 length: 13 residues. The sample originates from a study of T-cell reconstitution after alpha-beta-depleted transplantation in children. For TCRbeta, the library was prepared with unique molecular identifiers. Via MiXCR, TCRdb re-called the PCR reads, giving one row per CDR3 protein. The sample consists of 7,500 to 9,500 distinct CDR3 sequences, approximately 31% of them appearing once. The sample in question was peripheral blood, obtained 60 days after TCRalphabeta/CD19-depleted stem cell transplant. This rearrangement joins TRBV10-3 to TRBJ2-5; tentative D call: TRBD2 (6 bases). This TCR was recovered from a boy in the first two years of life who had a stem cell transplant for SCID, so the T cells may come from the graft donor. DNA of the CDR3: TGTGCCATCACCTCGGGGGACCAAGAGACCCAGTACTTC. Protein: CAITSGDQETQYF.